These 10 T cell receptor beta chains share one sample of origin, sequenced in a study of regulatory T cells in long-lasting Graves disease. iRepertoire HTBI primers and Arm-PCR of CDR3 regions built TCR beta libraries. TCRdb reprocessed the multiplex PCR reads with MiXCR, giving one entry per CDR3 protein. The table has 390,000 or so distinct CDR3 sequences, approximately 12% seen once. Time point given: newly diagnosed GD, antithyroid drugs for less than 3 months. Extracted RNA from PBMCs served as the source of the TCR library. The data also belong to a second study, concerning T cells in Graves' hyperthyroidism and ophthalmopathy.

The source was peripheral blood mononuclear cells (PBMCs), collected at new diagnosis, from a patient treated with antithyroid drugs. Receptors originate from a woman aged 18-29 years with Graves disease.

The chain combines TRBV19 with TRBJ2-7; D is possibly TRBD1 or TRBD2 (5 bases each). The germline V gene has CDR1 LNHDA and CDR2 SQIVND (reference sequence). V lost 7 bases, J lost 0 bases, and 13 bases lay in between. There are 14 residues in the CDR3. The CDR3 reads CASKRDPSSYEQYF. The CDR3 region has the DNA TGTGCCAGTAAAAGGGACCCAAGCTCCTACGAGCAGTACTTC.

The rearrangement uses TRBV12-3 or TRBV12-4 and TRBJ1-5; D is ambiguous. Trimming took off 6 bases at V and 0 bases at J, with 6 bases between the two ends. This CDR3 is built from 13 residues. CDR3 DNA sequence: TGTGCCAGCAGAAAAAATAGCAATCAGCCCCAGCATTTT. Residues: CASRKNSNQPQHF.

The chain combines TRBV30 with TRBJ2-3; no definite D call. The CDR3 sequence is 15 residues long. CDR1 GTSNPN and CDR2 SVGIG come from the germline V gene (reference sequence). With 0 bases removed from V and 1 base from J, the gap between germline ends came to 11 bases. DNA for the CDR3: TGTGCCTGGAGTGTGGCCCTCAGTGGCACAGATACGCAGTATTTT. This translates into CAWSVALSGTDTQYF.

This clonotype was detected ten times or more. The chain has TRBV7-9 and TRBJ1-1; D is possibly TRBD1 (6 bases). CDR1 and CDR2 from the germline V gene are SEHNR and FQNEAQ (reference sequence). The germline V and J ends were trimmed by 5 bases and 9 bases, with 16 bases remaining between them. There are 13 residues in the CDR3. CDR3 in DNA: TGTGCCAGCAGCCCGACAGGAACACCCAAAGCTTTCTTT. Its translation is CASSPTGTPKAFF. The full variable domain, completed using reference TRBV7-9 and TRBJ1-1, is DTGVSQNPRHKITKRGQNVTFRCDPISEHNRLYWYRQTLGQGPEFLTYFQNEAQLEKSRLLSDRFSAERPKGSFSTLEIQRTEQGDSAMYLCASSPTGTPKAFFGQGTRLTVV.

The sample holds many counts of this clonotype. The chain joins TRBV11-2 to TRBJ2-7, with D tentatively TRBD1 (5 bases). V lost 3 bases and J lost 6, with 6 bases in between. The CDR3 is 11 amino acids. The V gene's germline CDR1 is SGHAT and CDR2 FQNNGV. CDR3 nucleotide sequence: TGTGCCAGCAGCTTGGGGCGCGAGCAGTACTTC. The encoded protein is CASSLGREQYF.

This clonotype appeared many times. This sequence joins TRBV30 and TRBJ2-5, with D possibly TRBD2 on 5 matching bases. The CDR3 consists of 12 residues. V was cut by 7 bases and J by 5 bases, with 14 bases left in between. Germline V CDR1 and CDR2: GTSNPN, SVGIG (reference sequence). CDR3 sequence (DNA): TGTGCCTCGGACTTCCAAAAGGAGACCCAGTACTTC. It translates to CASDFQKETQYF.

This clonotype was counted many times. V usage is TRBV7-2 and J usage is TRBJ1-1; D gene ambiguous. There are 15 residues in the CDR3. V was pared by 2 bases and J by 1 base, with 11 bases between. In germline, CDR1 is SGHTA, CDR2 FQGNSA. The CDR3 is CASSLQGPANTEAFF. CDR3 nucleotides: TGTGCCAGCAGCTTACAAGGGCCCGCGAACACTGAAGCTTTCTTT.

This clonotype was counted between two and nine times. The chain has TRBV27 and TRBJ2-1; the match to TRBD2 covers 11 bases. Germline loops: CDR1 MNHEY, CDR2 SMNVEV (reference sequence). This CDR3 has 16 residues. Unmatched junction bases numbered 6, after V lost 5 bases and J lost 3 bases. The CDR3 region is CASSMLAGGVYNEQFF. CDR3 in DNA: TGTGCCAGCAGTATGCTAGCGGGAGGAGTCTACAATGAGCAGTTCTTC.

The V call is TRBV10-3, the J call TRBJ2-1; a possible D gene is TRBD1 (5 bases). Between the trimmed V and J ends, which lost 5 bases and 0 bases, there was a span of 20 bases. The germline V gene encodes CDR1 ENHRY and CDR2 SYGVKD. The length of the CDR3 is 18 residues. The CDR3 sequence: CAISQFQGAQGSYNEQFF. The CDR3, as DNA: TGTGCCATCAGTCAGTTTCAAGGGGCTCAGGGCTCCTACAATGAGCAGTTCTTC.

This clonotype has a count of ten or more. The chain employs TRBV20-1 and TRBJ2-4; 7 bases align to TRBD2. The trim removed 4 bases at V and 7 bases at J, leaving 10 bases unmatched. Germline values: CDR1 DFQATT, CDR2 SNEGSKA (reference sequence). CDR3 length: 14 residues. CDR3 sequence (DNA): TGCAGTGCTATAGATAGACTAGCTATCAACATTCAGTACTTC. Encoded protein: CSAIDRLAINIQYF.